The entry that follows covers one TCR beta chain sequence. The time point here: pretreatment peripheral blood. The data belong to a study of PD-L1 blockade in urothelial cancer. Only in-frame clones appear in the TCRdb table, and some are missing; sequencing was by immunoSEQ multiplex PCR. Of 60,000 to 70,000 clones listed, around 86% are singletons. The CDR3 extends over 14 amino acids. The V segment lost 5 bases and the J segment 3 bases; nucleotides outside the gene matches: 5. CDR1 WNHNN and CDR2 SYGVQD come from the germline V gene (reference sequence). The chain combines TRBV10-1 with TRBJ2-7; 9 bases line up with TRBD2. Specimen: PBMCs, collected around atezolizumab (anti-PD-L1) treatment. This TCR derives from a man in his sixties or seventies with urothelial cancer. This chain's CDR3 is CASSLAGSLYEQYF. The CDR3 coding sequence is TGCGCCAGCAGTCTAGCGGGATCACTCTACGAGCAGTACTTC.